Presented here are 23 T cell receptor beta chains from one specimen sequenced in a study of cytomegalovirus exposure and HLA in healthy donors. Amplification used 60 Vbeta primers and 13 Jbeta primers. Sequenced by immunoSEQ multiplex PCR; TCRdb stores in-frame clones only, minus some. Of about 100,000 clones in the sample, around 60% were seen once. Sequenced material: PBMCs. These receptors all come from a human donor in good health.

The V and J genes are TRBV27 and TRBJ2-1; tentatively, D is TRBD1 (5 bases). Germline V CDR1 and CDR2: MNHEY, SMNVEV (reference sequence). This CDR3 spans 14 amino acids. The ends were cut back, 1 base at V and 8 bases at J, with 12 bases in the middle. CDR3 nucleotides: TGTGCCAGCAGTTTATTTGCAGGGTTCGATGAGCAGTTCTTC. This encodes CASSLFAGFDEQFF.

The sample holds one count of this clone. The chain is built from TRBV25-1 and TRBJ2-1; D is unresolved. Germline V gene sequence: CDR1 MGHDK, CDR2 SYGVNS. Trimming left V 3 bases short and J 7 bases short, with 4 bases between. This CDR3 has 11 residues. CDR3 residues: CASSDGNEQFF. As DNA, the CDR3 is TGTGCCAGCAGTGACGGTAATGAGCAGTTCTTC.

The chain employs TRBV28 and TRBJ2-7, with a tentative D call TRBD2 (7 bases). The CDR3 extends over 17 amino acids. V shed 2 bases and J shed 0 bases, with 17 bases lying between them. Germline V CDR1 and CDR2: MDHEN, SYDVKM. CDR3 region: CASSLSGVDRSSYEQYF. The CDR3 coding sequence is TGTGCCAGCAGTTTAAGCGGGGTAGACAGGAGCTCCTACGAGCAGTACTTC.

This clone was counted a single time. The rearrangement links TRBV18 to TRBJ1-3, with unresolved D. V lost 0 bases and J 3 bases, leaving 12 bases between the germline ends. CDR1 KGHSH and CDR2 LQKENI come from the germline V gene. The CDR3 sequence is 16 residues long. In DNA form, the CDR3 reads TGTGCCAGCTCACCACCCAACAGACCCAATGGAAACACCATATATTTT. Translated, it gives CASSPPNRPNGNTIYF.

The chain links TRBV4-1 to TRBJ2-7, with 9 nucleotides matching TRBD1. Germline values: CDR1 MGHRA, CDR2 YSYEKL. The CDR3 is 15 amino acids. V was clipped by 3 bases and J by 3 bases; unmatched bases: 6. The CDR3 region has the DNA TGCGCCAGCAGCCACTTCACAGGGGGCAGCTACGAGCAGTACTTC. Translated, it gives CASSHFTGGSYEQYF.

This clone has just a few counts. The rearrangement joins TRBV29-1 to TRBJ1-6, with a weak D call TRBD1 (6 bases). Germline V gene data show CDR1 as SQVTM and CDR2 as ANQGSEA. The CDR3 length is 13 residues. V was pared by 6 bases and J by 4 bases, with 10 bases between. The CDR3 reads CSVRTAYNSPLHF. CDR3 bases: TGCAGCGTGAGGACAGCTTATAATTCACCCCTCCACTTT.

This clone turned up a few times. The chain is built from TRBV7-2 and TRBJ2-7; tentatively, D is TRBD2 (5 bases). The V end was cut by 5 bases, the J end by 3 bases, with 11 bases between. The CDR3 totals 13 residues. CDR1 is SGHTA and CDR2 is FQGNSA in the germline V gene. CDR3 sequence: CASSTRVGYEQYF. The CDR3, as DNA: TGTGCCAGCAGCACTAGAGTTGGCTACGAGCAGTACTTC. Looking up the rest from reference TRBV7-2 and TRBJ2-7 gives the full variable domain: GAGVSQSPSNKVTEKGKDVELRCDPISGHTALYWYRQSLGQGLEFLIYFQGNSAPDKSGLPSDRFSAERTGGSVSTLTIQRTQQEDSAVYLCASSTRVGYEQYFGPGTRLTVT.

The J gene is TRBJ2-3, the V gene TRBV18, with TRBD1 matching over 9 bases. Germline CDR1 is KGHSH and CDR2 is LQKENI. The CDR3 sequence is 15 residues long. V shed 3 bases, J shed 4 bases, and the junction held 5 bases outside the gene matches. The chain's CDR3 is CASSPWTGDPDTQYF. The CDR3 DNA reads TGTGCCAGCTCACCCTGGACAGGGGATCCAGATACGCAGTATTTT.

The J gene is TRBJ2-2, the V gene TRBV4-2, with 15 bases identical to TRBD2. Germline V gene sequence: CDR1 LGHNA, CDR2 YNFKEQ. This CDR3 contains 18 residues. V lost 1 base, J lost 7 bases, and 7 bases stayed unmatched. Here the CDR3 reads CASSQAGLAGGGYGELFF. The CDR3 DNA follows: TGTGCCAGCAGCCAAGCGGGACTAGCGGGAGGAGGGTACGGGGAGCTGTTTTTT.

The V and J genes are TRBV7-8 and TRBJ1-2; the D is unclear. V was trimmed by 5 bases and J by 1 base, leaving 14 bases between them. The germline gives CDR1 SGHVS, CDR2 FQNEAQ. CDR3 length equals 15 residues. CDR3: CASSITPSLNYGYTF. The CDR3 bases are TGTGCCAGCAGCATCACACCCAGTCTTAACTATGGCTACACCTTC.

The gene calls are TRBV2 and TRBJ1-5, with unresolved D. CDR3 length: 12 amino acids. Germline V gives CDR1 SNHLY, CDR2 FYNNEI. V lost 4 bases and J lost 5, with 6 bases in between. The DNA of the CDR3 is TGTGCCAGCAGTGTGGGCTATCAGCCCCAGCATTTT. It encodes CASSVGYQPQHF.

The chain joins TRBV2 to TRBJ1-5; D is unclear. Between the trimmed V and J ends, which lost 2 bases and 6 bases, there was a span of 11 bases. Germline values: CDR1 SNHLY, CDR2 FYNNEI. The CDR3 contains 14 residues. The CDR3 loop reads CASSEQAQAQPQHF. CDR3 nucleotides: TGTGCCAGCAGTGAACAGGCCCAGGCTCAGCCCCAGCATTTT.

The CDR3 DNA follows: TGTGCCAGCAGTTCGCCTGGGAGGGTAGGTGAGCAGTTCTTC. It codes for CASSSPGRVGEQFF. J is TRBJ2-1 and V is TRBV6-5, with 7 bases lining up with TRBD2. J was trimmed by 9 bases and V by 4 bases; bases with no gene match: 9. The CDR3 is made up of 14 amino acids. Germline loops: CDR1 MNHEY, CDR2 SVGAGI.

CDR3 coding DNA: TGCGCCAGCAGCCAAGAGGGACAGGGACTTTCTAACTATGGCTACACCTTC. Amino acid sequence: CASSQEGQGLSNYGYTF. The rearrangement joins TRBV4-1 to TRBJ1-2; TRBD1 matches 9 bases. The CDR3 runs to 17 residues. V dropped 0 bases and J dropped 0; count of bases not matched to a gene: 5. CDR1 and CDR2 (germline): MGHRA, YSYEKL.

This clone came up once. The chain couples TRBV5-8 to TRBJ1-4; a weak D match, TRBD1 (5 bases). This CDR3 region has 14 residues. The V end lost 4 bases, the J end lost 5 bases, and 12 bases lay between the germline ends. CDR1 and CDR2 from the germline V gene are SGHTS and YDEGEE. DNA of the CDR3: TGTGCCAGCAGCACCCCAGGGCCGAATGAAAAACTGTTTTTT. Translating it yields CASSTPGPNEKLFF.

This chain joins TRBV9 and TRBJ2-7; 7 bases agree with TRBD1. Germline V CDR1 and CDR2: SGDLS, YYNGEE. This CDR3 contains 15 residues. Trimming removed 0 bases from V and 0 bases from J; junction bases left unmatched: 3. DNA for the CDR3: TGTGCCAGCAGCGTAGGAGGGGACAGCTCCTACGAGCAGTACTTC. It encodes CASSVGGDSSYEQYF. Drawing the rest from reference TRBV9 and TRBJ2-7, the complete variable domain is DSGVTQTPKHLITATGQRVTLRCSPRSGDLSVYWYQQSLDQGLQFLIQYYNGEERAKGNILERFSAQQFPDLHSELNLSSLELGDSALYFCASSVGGDSSYEQYFGPGTRLTVT.

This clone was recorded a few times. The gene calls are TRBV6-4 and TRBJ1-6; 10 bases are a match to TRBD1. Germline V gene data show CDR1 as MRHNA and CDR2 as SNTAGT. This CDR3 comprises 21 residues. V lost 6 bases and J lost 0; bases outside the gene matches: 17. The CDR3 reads CASRDGTGGQGRISYNSPLHF. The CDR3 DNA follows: TGTGCCAGCAGAGACGGGACTGGGGGACAGGGGAGGATCTCCTATAATTCACCCCTCCACTTT.

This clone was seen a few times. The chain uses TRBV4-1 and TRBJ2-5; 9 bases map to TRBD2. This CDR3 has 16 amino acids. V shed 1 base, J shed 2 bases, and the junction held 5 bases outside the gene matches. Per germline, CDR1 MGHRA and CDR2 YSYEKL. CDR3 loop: CASSQGASGMQETQYF. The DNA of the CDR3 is TGCGCCAGCAGCCAAGGGGCTAGCGGGATGCAAGAGACCCAGTACTTC.

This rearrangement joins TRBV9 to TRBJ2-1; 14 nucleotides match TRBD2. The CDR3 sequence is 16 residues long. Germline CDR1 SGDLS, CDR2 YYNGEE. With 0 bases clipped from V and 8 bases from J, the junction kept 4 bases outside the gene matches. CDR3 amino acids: CASSVGLAGGPDEQFF. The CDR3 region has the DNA TGTGCCAGCAGCGTAGGACTAGCGGGAGGGCCGGATGAGCAGTTCTTC.

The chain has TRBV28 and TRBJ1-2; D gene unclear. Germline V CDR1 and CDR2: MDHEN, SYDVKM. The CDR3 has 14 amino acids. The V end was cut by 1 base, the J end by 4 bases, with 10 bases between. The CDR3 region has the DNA TGTGCCAGCAGTTTATCGGGGAGCTTCTATGGCTACACCTTC. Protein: CASSLSGSFYGYTF.

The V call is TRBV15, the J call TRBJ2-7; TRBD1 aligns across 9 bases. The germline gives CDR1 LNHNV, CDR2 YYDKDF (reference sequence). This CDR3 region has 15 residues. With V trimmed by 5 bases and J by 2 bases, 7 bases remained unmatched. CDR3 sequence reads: CATSGGTGRAYEQYF. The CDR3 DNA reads TGTGCCACCAGCGGAGGGACAGGGAGGGCCTACGAGCAGTACTTC.

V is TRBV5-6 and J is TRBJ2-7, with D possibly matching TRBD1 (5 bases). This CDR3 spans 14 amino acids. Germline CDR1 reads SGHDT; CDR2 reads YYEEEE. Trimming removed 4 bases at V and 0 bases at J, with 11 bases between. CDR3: CASSAQGYSYEQYF. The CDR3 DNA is TGTGCCAGCAGCGCCCAGGGTTACTCCTACGAGCAGTACTTC.

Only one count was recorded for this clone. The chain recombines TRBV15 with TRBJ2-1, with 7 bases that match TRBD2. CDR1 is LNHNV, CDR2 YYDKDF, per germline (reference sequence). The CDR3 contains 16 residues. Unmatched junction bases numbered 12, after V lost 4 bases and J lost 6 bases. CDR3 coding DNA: TGTGCCACCAGCAAATCATTGACTGGACTAGGCAATGAGCAGTTCTTC. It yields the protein CATSKSLTGLGNEQFF.